This T cell receptor beta chain was recorded in a study of T cell repertoires in cytomegalovirus infection. Overall study context: Public TCR beta signatures provided an indication of both CMV infection and a matching HLA type.

V was clipped by 2 bases and J by 1 base; unmatched bases: 14. The germline V gene has CDR1 SEHNR and CDR2 FQNEAQ (reference sequence). This CDR3 is built from 20 residues. Study results and caveats: Frequencies of public TCR beta families were cumulated, and this identified carriers of CMV plus the relevant HLA. The ex vivo response was dominated by HLA-C-restricted CMV-specific TCR beta clonotypes.

This clonotype was observed a handful of times. Its antigen remains unknown. From the reads, TCRdb called clonotypes with MiXCR, one entry per CDR3 protein. The sample includes about 740,000 distinct CDR3 sequences, 35% of them seen just once. The receptor was isolated from a human donor in good health (CMV status not recorded). Some clones in this sample may be carry-over from other donors' samples. The genes are TRBV7-9 and TRBJ2-5, with 12 bases that match TRBD1. Source material: PBMCs. Written as DNA, the CDR3 is TGTGCCAGCAGCTTAAGCCCTAGGGACAGGGGGCTATCAAGCCAAGAGACCCAGTACTTC. This gives the protein CASSLSPRDRGLSSQETQYF.